The entry below gives a single TCR beta chain sequence along with its context. The ends were cut back, 3 bases at V and 7 bases at J, with 12 bases in the middle. The CDR3 consists of 13 residues. The germline V gene has CDR1 SGHAT and CDR2 FQNNGV. This entry comes from a study of blood T cell repertoires in COVID-19. The wider study: Specimens from acute and convalescent COVID-19 originated in the United States, Italy and Spain. T cells, B-cell-depleted T cells, or PBMCs supplied cDNA or gDNA.

As processed by the authors: Reference gene primer amplification in the assay estimated nucleated cell counts. The protocol was immunoSEQ multiplex PCR, while the TCRdb copy is restricted to in-frame clones and leaves out a portion. The V and J calls and clone size are taken from that table; D and trimming were inferred from the DNA. The data contain around 150,000 clones, roughly 84% of them singletons. The origin of this receptor is a man in his 70s with acute or convalescent COVID-19. The J gene is TRBJ2-5, the V gene TRBV11-2, with D perhaps TRBD2 (6 bases). Material for sequencing was peripheral blood. The chain's CDR3 is CASSFNAEGTQYF. CDR3 bases: TGTGCCAGCAGCTTTAATGCGGAGGGGACCCAGTACTTC. The variable domain in full, with the rest retrieved from reference TRBV11-2 and TRBJ2-5, is EAGVAQSPRYKIIEKRQSVAFWCNPISGHATLYWYQQILGQGPKLLIQFQNNGVVDDSQLPKDRFSAERLKGVDSTLKIQPAKLEDSAVYLCASSFNAEGTQYFGPGTRLLVL.